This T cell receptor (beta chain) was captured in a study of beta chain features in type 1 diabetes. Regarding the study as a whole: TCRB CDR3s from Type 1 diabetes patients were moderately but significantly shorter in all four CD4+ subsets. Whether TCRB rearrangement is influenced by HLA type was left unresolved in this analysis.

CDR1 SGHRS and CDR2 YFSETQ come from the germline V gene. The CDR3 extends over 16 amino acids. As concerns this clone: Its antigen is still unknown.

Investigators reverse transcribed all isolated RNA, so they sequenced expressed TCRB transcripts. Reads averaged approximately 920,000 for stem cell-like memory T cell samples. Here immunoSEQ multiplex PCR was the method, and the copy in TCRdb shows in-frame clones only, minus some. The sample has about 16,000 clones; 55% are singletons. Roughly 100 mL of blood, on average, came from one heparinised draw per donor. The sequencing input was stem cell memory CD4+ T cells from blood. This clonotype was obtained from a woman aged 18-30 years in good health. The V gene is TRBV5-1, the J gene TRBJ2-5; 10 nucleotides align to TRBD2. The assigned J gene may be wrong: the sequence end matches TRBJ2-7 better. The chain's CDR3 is CASSLLSGGPGNEQYF. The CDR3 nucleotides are TGCGCCAGCAGCTTGCTTAGCGGGGGGCCGGGGAACGAGCAGTACTTC.